These 20 T cell receptor beta chains share one sample of origin, sequenced in a study of Graves' ophthalmopathy and Graves' hyperthyroidism. Scientists amplified the TCR beta CDR3 regions from RNA transcripts. The library came from an HTBI-primed first-round RT-PCR and a second-round multiplex PCR. One entry per CDR3 protein, called by TCRdb with MiXCR from the multiplex PCR reads. Of 350,000 to 400,000 distinct CDR3 sequences listed, about 18% are singletons. Sequencing was performed on peripheral blood. All receptors derive from a woman aged 18-29 years with Graves' ophthalmopathy.

The CDR3 DNA reads TGTGCCTGGACCGAGGGAAGCTCCTACGAGCAGTACTTC. This translates into CAWTEGSSYEQYF. The chain uses TRBV30 and TRBJ2-7, with D maybe TRBD2 (5 bases). Trimming removed 4 bases from V and 0 bases from J, with 10 bases in between. Germline V gene lookup returns CDR1 GTSNPN and CDR2 SVGIG (reference sequence). This CDR3 spans 13 amino acids.

A single count supports this clonotype. The CDR3 protein is CAWSADRGHNYGYTF. CDR3 in DNA: TGTGCCTGGAGTGCGGACAGGGGACATAACTATGGCTACACCTTC. The chain uses TRBV30 and TRBJ1-2, with TRBD1 matching over 9 bases. In germline, CDR1 is GTSNPN, CDR2 SVGIG (reference sequence). The CDR3 covers 15 residues. J was trimmed by 1 base and V by 1 base; bases with no gene match: 4.

This clonotype has at least ten counts. The chain is built from TRBV7-2 and TRBJ2-2; maybe TRBD2 (5 bases). Germline V lookup: CDR1 SGHTA, CDR2 FQGNSA. V was cut by 2 bases and J by 7 bases, with 11 bases left in between. The CDR3 sequence is 14 residues long. The CDR3 DNA follows: TGTGCCAGCAGCTTAACTCCCCGGGGCGGGGAGCTGTTTTTT. Its protein is CASSLTPRGGELFF. The full variable domain, with the rest looked up from reference TRBV7-2 and TRBJ2-2, is GAGVSQSPSNKVTEKGKDVELRCDPISGHTALYWYRQSLGQGLEFLIYFQGNSAPDKSGLPSDRFSAERTGGSVSTLTIQRTQQEDSAVYLCASSLTPRGGELFFGEGSRLTVL.

This clonotype showed up many times. A much larger clone sits a single nucleotide away, making a read error possible. The genes are TRBV6-1 and TRBJ2-2, with D possibly TRBD2 on 5 matching bases. Germline CDR1 reads MNHNS; CDR2 reads SASEGT. CDR3 length: 13 residues. The CDR3 DNA follows: TGTGCCAGCAGTATATCCTACACCGGGGAGCTGCTTTTT. Translation gives CASSISYTGELLF.

This clonotype was picked up many times. The chain uses TRBV11-2 and TRBJ1-5, with 9 bases matching TRBD1. Looked up from germline, CDR1 is SGHAT and CDR2 is FQNNGV. J gave up 0 bases and V 5 bases, and 11 bases lay outside the gene matches. The CDR3 length is 18 residues. The CDR3 bases are TGTGCCAGCAGCCGACTGGACAGGGGCGGTTATAGCAATCAGCCCCAGCATTTT. Amino acids: CASSRLDRGGYSNQPQHF.

This clonotype came up many times. The gene calls are TRBV6-1 and TRBJ2-2; 7 bases are shared with TRBD1. CDR3 length: 14 residues. The V gene end was trimmed by 7 bases and the J gene end by 7 bases; junction bases not matched to a gene: 9. The germline CDR1 and CDR2 sequences are MNHNS and SASEGT. In nucleotides, the CDR3 is TGTGCCAGCACCCCTGACAGGGATGGCGGGGAGCTGTTTTTT. It encodes CASTPDRDGGELFF.

This clonotype was recorded at least ten times. The rearrangement joins TRBV25-1 to TRBJ2-7; a weak D match, TRBD2 (6 bases). Per germline, CDR1 MGHDK and CDR2 SYGVNS. The length of the CDR3 is 13 residues. Trimming stripped 6 bases from V and 2 bases from J, with 11 bases between. For the CDR3, the DNA is TGTGCCAGCAGGGACGGGAGCCCCTACGAGCAGTACTTC. As protein: CASRDGSPYEQYF.

This clonotype was observed many times. The chain combines TRBV15 with TRBJ1-6; the match to TRBD1 covers 7 bases. From germline, CDR1 is LNHNV and CDR2 YYDKDF (reference sequence). J lost 0 bases, V lost 0 bases, and 17 bases had no gene match. The CDR3 consists of 22 residues. DNA of the CDR3: TGTGCCACCAGCAGAGATCGTCGGGACAGTATTTGGGGGGGCTCCTATAATTCACCCCTCCACTTT. It encodes CATSRDRRDSIWGGSYNSPLHF.

This clonotype came up many times. V is TRBV6-1 and J is TRBJ2-3; no clear D. The length of the CDR3 is 14 residues. With 7 bases removed from V and 0 bases from J, the gap between germline ends came to 11 bases. Germline CDR1 MNHNS, CDR2 SASEGT. The CDR3 DNA follows: TGTGCCAGCACTCTCCAAAAAAGCACAGATACGCAGTATTTT. Encoded protein: CASTLQKSTDTQYF.

This clonotype was found many times. The chain joins TRBV6-1 to TRBJ1-1; 10 bases agree with TRBD1. With 0 bases clipped from V and 0 bases from J, the junction kept 4 bases outside the gene matches. The CDR3 covers 17 residues. Germline V CDR1 and CDR2: MNHNS, SASEGT. Here the CDR3 reads CASSEARTGGVNTEAFF. DNA for the CDR3: TGTGCCAGCAGTGAAGCAAGGACAGGGGGAGTGAACACTGAAGCTTTCTTT.

V gene TRBV6-1 combines with J gene TRBJ1-1, with 7 bases lining up with TRBD1. This CDR3 has 15 amino acids. V was pared by 4 bases and J by 1 base, with 6 bases of the junction left unmatched. Germline V lookup: CDR1 MNHNS, CDR2 SASEGT. Written as DNA, the CDR3 is TGTGCCAGCAGTGGTTGGACAGGATCGAACACTGAAGCTTTCTTT. It specifies CASSGWTGSNTEAFF.

J is TRBJ2-7 and V is TRBV27, with D perhaps matching TRBD2 (5 bases). Germline-derived CDR1 and CDR2 are MNHEY and SMNVEV (reference sequence). The CDR3 extends over 13 amino acids. V lost 3 bases and J lost 5, with 11 bases in between. The CDR3 DNA reads TGTGCCAGCAGTTTGGGTAAGCGGAACGAGCAGTACTTC. Protein product: CASSLGKRNEQYF.

This clonotype has ten or more counts. V gene TRBV7-2 combines with J gene TRBJ2-7; the D gene is possibly TRBD1 (6 bases). The CDR3 contains 13 residues. The ends were cut back, 6 bases at V and 2 bases at J, with 11 bases in the middle. Germline assignment: CDR1 SGHTA and CDR2 FQGNSA. The CDR3 DNA is TGTGCCAGCAGAGCGACAGGTACCTACGAGCAGTACTTC. Translated, it gives CASRATGTYEQYF.

This clonotype showed up many times. The chain joins TRBV2 to TRBJ1-2, with D hard to call. Germline V lookup: CDR1 SNHLY, CDR2 FYNNEI. V shed 4 bases and J shed 0 bases, with 3 bases lying between them. This CDR3 spans 12 amino acids. Here the CDR3 DNA reads TGTGCCAGCAGTGGCGCTAACTATGGCTACACCTTC. This gives the protein CASSGANYGYTF. Drawing the rest from reference TRBV2 and TRBJ1-2, the complete variable domain is EPEVTQTPSHQVTQMGQEVILRCVPISNHLYFYWYRQILGQKVEFLVSFYNNEISEKSEIFDDQFSVERPDGSNFTLKIRSTKLEDSAMYFCASSGANYGYTFGSGTRLTVV.

The chain has TRBV27 and TRBJ1-5; D is ambiguous. This CDR3 comprises 13 residues. V was shortened by 5 bases and J by 9 bases, with 14 bases between the two germline ends. Per the germline V gene, CDR1 is MNHEY and CDR2 is SMNVEV (reference sequence). The CDR3 loop reads CASSPHPNLPQHF. In DNA, the CDR3 is TGTGCCAGCAGTCCACATCCGAATTTGCCCCAGCATTTT.

This clonotype was counted ten times or more. This chain joins TRBV28 and TRBJ2-7; 9 bases map to TRBD2. The CDR3 has 16 amino acids. The J segment lost 5 bases and the V segment lost 8 bases, leaving 16 bases of the junction unmatched. The germline V gene encodes CDR1 MDHEN and CDR2 SYDVKM. CDR3 in amino acids: CASLYRAGGPSHEQYF. CDR3 in DNA: TGTGCCAGCCTATACCGGGCGGGAGGGCCGAGCCACGAGCAGTACTTC.

This clonotype was counted ten times or more. This sequence joins TRBV6-5 and TRBJ2-7; D not resolved. Germline V CDR1 and CDR2: MNHEY, SVGAGI. This CDR3 comprises 10 residues. V was cut by 8 bases and J by 3 bases, with 5 bases left in between. This CDR3 reads CASGYYEQYF. CDR3 in DNA: TGTGCCAGCGGCTACTACGAGCAGTACTTC.

This clonotype was observed at least ten times. This rearrangement joins TRBV28 to TRBJ2-5, with a weak D call TRBD1 (5 bases). CDR1 MDHEN and CDR2 SYDVKM come from the germline V gene. The V end was cut by 3 bases, the J end by 1 base, with 12 bases between. CDR3 length: 15 residues. DNA of the CDR3: TGTGCCAGCAGTTTTACTTGGGGCGGCCAAGAGACCCAGTACTTC. Its protein is CASSFTWGGQETQYF.

This clonotype was counted once. This chain joins TRBV20-1 and TRBJ1-1, with D unresolved. Per the germline V gene, CDR1 is DFQATT and CDR2 is SNEGSKA (reference sequence). The CDR3 runs to 14 residues. V shed 3 bases and J shed 2 bases, with 13 bases lying between them. DNA of the CDR3: TGCAGTGCTAGTTGGGCAGCCTATAACACTGAAGCTTTCTTT. Its protein is CSASWAAYNTEAFF.

This clonotype came up many times. V gene TRBV9 combines with J gene TRBJ2-6; 8 nucleotides align to TRBD2. CDR3 length: 19 amino acids. Germline lookup yields CDR1 SGDLS and CDR2 YYNGEE. Trimming cost V 1 base and J 0 bases; bases outside gene matches: 9. The CDR3: CASSVKKRGTSSGANVLTF. In DNA, the CDR3 is TGTGCCAGCAGCGTAAAAAAGCGGGGGACCTCCTCTGGGGCCAACGTCCTGACTTTC.